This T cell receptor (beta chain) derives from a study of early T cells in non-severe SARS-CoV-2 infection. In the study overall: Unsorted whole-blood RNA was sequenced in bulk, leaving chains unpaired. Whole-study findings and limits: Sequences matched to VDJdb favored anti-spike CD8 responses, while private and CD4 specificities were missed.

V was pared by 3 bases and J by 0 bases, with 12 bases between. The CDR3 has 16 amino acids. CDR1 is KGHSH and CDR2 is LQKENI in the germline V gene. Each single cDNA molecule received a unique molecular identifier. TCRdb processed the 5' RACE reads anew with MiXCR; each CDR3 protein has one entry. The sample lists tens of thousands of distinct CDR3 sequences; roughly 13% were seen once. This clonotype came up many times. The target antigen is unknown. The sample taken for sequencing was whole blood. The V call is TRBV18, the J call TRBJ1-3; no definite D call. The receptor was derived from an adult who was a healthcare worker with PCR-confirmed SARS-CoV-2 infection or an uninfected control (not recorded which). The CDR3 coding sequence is TGTGCCAGCTCACCTCTCCAGAGATACTCTGGAAACACCATATATTTT. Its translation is CASSPLQRYSGNTIYF. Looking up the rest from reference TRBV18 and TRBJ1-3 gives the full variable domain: NAGVMQNPRHLVRRRGQEARLRCSPMKGHSHVYWYRQLPEEGLKFMVYLQKENIIDESGMPKERFSAEFPKEGPSILRIQQVVRGDSAAYFCASSPLQRYSGNTIYFGEGSWLTVV.